This T cell receptor (beta chain) comes out of a study of T cell clonotyping in hematopoietic cell transplantation. The repertoire was sequenced with immunoSEQ multiplex PCR; TCRdb's copy has only in-frame clones and lacks some. Here the sample spans about 36,000 clones, about 95% being singletons. This clone is a singleton in its sample. Noted time point: recipient sample about 28 days before transplant, after cytoreduction. Samples: about 28 days before transplant, then days 30, 100 and 180 after. This sequence was found in a man in his forties with chronic myeloid leukemia. Some clones in this sample may be carry-over from other donors' samples. Material: peripheral blood mononuclear cells, obtained before stem cell transplant.

CDR3 loop: CASSLDRDRIYGYTF. DNA for the CDR3: TGTGCCAGCAGCCTAGATCGGGACAGAATCTATGGCTACACCTTC. The rearrangement links TRBV7-2 to TRBJ1-2, with 7 bases matching TRBD1. V trimming: 5 bases; J trimming: 4 bases; junction bases outside the gene matches: 10. Germline lookup yields CDR1 SGHTA and CDR2 FQGNSA. This CDR3 has 15 amino acids.